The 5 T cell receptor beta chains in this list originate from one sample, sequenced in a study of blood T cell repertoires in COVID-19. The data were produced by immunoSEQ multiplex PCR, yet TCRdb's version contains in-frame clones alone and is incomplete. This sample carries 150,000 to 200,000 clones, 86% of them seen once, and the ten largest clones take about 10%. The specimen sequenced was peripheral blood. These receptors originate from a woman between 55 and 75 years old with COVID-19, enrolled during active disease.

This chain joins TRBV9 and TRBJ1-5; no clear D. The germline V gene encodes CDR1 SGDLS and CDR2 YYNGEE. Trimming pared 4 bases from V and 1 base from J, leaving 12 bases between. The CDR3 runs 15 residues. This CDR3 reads CASSPGAGSNQPQHF. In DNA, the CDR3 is TGTGCCAGCAGCCCCGGAGCGGGAAGCAATCAGCCCCAGCATTTT.

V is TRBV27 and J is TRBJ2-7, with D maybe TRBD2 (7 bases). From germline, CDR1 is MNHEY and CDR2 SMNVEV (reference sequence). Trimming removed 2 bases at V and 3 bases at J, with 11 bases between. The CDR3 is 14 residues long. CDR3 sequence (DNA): TGTGCCAGCAGTTTACGGGGGGCGGTCTACGAGCAGTACTTC. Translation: CASSLRGAVYEQYF.

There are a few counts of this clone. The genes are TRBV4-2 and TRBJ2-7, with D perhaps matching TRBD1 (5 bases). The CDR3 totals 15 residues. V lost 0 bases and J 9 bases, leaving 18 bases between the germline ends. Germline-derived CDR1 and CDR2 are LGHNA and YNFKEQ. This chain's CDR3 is CASSQESAVQGGQYF. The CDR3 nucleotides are TGTGCCAGCAGCCAAGAAAGTGCAGTCCAGGGCGGGCAGTACTTC.

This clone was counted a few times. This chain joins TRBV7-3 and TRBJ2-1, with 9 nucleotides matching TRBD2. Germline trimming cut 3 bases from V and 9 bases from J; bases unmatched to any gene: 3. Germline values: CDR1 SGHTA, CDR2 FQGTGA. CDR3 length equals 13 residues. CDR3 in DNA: TGTGCCAGCAGCTTGCGGGAGGGGCTTGAGCAGTTCTTC. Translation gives CASSLREGLEQFF.

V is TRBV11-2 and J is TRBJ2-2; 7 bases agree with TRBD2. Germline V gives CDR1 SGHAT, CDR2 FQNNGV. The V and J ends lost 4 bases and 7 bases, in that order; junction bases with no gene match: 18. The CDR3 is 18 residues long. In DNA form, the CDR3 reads TGTGCCAGCAGCTCGCGACCGCCGAGCGGGAATTCCGGCGGGGAGCTGTTTTTT. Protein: CASSSRPPSGNSGGELFF.